This record looks at one TCR beta chain sequence and its context. This record belongs to a study of blood T cell repertoires in COVID-19. Looking at the study overall: Some COVID-19 samples were acute and others convalescent; all came from the United States, Italy and Spain. The analysed material was cDNA or gDNA that came from T cells, B-cell-depleted T cells, or PBMCs.

Source study methods: Estimation of nucleated cell counts relied on the amplification of reference gene primers. Repertoires were generated with immunoSEQ multiplex PCR, while TCRdb's copy carries only in-frame clones and drops some. That table furnishes V, J and clone size, whereas the DNA furnished D and trimming. The sample has about 360,000 clones; around 86% are singletons. From germline, CDR1 is SGHTA and CDR2 FQGTGA. The V gene end was trimmed by 1 base and the J gene end by 2 bases; junction bases not matched to a gene: 5. The CDR3 has 16 residues. This sequence originates from a human donor in a cohort sampled during active COVID-19. The V call is TRBV7-3, the J call TRBJ2-7; TRBD2 matches at 10 bases. Sequencing was carried out using peripheral blood. The DNA for the CDR3 is TGTGCCAGCAGCTTAAATCCTAGCGGGAGTGCCTACGAGCAGTACTTC. Translating gives CASSLNPSGSAYEQYF.